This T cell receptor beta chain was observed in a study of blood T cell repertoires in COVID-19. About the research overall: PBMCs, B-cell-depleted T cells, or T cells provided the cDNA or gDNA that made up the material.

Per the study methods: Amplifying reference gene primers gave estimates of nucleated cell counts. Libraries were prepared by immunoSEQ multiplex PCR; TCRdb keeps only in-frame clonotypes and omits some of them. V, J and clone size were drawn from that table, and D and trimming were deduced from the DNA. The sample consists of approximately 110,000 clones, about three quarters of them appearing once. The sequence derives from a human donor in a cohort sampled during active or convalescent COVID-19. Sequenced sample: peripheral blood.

The chain's CDR3 is CASSQVGAGGLGNEQFF. CDR3 nucleotides: TGCGCCAGCAGCCAAGTCGGAGCGGGAGGGCTGGGCAATGAGCAGTTCTTC. V is TRBV4-3 and J is TRBJ2-1; 10 bases fit TRBD2. Germline trimming cut 1 base from V and 6 bases from J; bases unmatched to any gene: 9. The CDR3 totals 17 residues. Germline V lookup: CDR1 LGHNA, CDR2 YSLEER.